A selection of T cell receptor beta chains follows, all from one sample in a study of cytomegalovirus exposure and HLA in healthy donors. Clones were sequenced by immunoSEQ multiplex PCR, and TCRdb holds only the in-frame ones, with some missing. The repertoire includes approximately 210,000 clones, roughly 82% of them detected once, and around 6% sits in the top ten. What was sequenced was PBMCs. The receptors shown here come from a man between 35 and 55 years old in good health and CMV-seropositive. Each CDR3 is given with its conserved first and last residue. The order of the fields is V gene, clone size, D gene, J gene, CDR3 protein, CDR3 DNA. The D gene is left open where the match is weak. Size is stated for part of the rows, as once, few or many counts, or as a class when the clone is expanded.

v_call: TRBV5-6; clone_size: once; d_call: TRBD2; j_call: TRBJ2-3; cdr3_aa: CASSLGGTSGTDTQYF; cdr3_nt: TGTGCCAGCAGCTTGGGTGGGACTAGCGGTACGGATACGCAGTATTTT
v_call: TRBV9; clone_size: -; d_call: -; j_call: TRBJ1-3; cdr3_aa: CASSVGGQRSGNTIYF; cdr3_nt: TGTGCCAGCAGCGTAGGGGGGCAGAGATCTGGAAACACCATATATTTT
v_call: TRBV7-3; clone_size: -; d_call: TRBD1; j_call: TRBJ2-2; cdr3_aa: CASSLGTGRTGELFF; cdr3_nt: TGTGCCAGCAGCTTAGGGACAGGACGGACCGGGGAGCTGTTTTTT
v_call: TRBV7-3; clone_size: few; d_call: TRBD2; j_call: TRBJ2-3; cdr3_aa: CASSLSPSGSGGSDTQYF; cdr3_nt: TGTGCCAGCAGCTTATCTCCTAGCGGGAGTGGAGGCTCAGATACGCAGTATTTT
v_call: TRBV29-1; clone_size: -; d_call: TRBD1; j_call: TRBJ1-2; cdr3_aa: CSVAQGAGTNYGYTF; cdr3_nt: TGCAGCGTTGCACAGGGGGCCGGTACTAACTATGGCTACACCTTC
v_call: TRBV28; clone_size: -; d_call: -; j_call: TRBJ1-1; cdr3_aa: CASSLLSRANTEAFF; cdr3_nt: TGTGCCAGCAGTTTATTGAGCCGAGCGAACACTGAAGCTTTCTTT
v_call: TRBV5-1; clone_size: -; d_call: -; j_call: TRBJ2-1; cdr3_aa: CASSLDRVDEQFF; cdr3_nt: TGCGCCAGCAGCTTGGACAGGGTTGATGAGCAGTTCTTC
v_call: TRBV13; clone_size: -; d_call: -; j_call: TRBJ1-5; cdr3_aa: CASSSRGYQPQHF; cdr3_nt: TGTGCCAGCAGCTCCAGGGGTTATCAGCCCCAGCATTTT
v_call: TRBV5-6; clone_size: -; d_call: TRBD2; j_call: TRBJ2-1; cdr3_aa: CASSLLAGGPQSNEQFF; cdr3_nt: TGTGCCAGCAGCTTATTAGCGGGAGGGCCACAAAGCAATGAGCAGTTCTTC
v_call: TRBV5-1; clone_size: -; d_call: -; j_call: TRBJ2-7; cdr3_aa: CASRGVGGFYEQYF; cdr3_nt: TGCGCCAGCCGAGGGGTCGGGGGATTCTACGAGCAGTACTTC
v_call: TRBV7-3; clone_size: -; d_call: TRBD2; j_call: TRBJ2-7; cdr3_aa: CASSFGPGGSYEQYF; cdr3_nt: TGTGCCAGCAGCTTTGGACCGGGAGGCTCCTACGAGCAGTACTTC
v_call: TRBV4-1; clone_size: -; d_call: -; j_call: TRBJ2-7; cdr3_aa: CASTAGPLTGIGEQYF; cdr3_nt: TGCGCCAGCACCGCAGGGCCCCTTACAGGCATCGGCGAGCAGTACTTC
v_call: TRBV5-1; clone_size: once; d_call: TRBD1; j_call: TRBJ1-4; cdr3_aa: CASRPDREVEKLFF; cdr3_nt: TGCGCCAGCAGACCGGACAGGGAGGTTGAAAAACTGTTTTTT
v_call: TRBV27; clone_size: -; d_call: -; j_call: TRBJ2-7; cdr3_aa: CASSILIGGYEQYF; cdr3_nt: TGTGCCAGCAGTATTCTGATCGGGGGATACGAGCAGTACTTC
v_call: TRBV6-5; clone_size: -; d_call: TRBD2; j_call: TRBJ2-1; cdr3_aa: CASTSGTWHEQFF; cdr3_nt: TGTGCCAGCACTAGCGGGACATGGCATGAGCAGTTCTTC
v_call: TRBV7-8; clone_size: -; d_call: -; j_call: TRBJ1-4; cdr3_aa: CASSRLRPDEKLFF; cdr3_nt: TGTGCCAGCAGCCGCCTCAGGCCCGATGAAAAACTGTTTTTT
v_call: TRBV9; clone_size: -; d_call: TRBD1; j_call: TRBJ1-2; cdr3_aa: CASSVEGRGRPDYGYTF; cdr3_nt: TGTGCCAGCAGCGTAGAGGGCAGGGGGCGCCCCGACTATGGCTACACCTTC
v_call: TRBV7-8; clone_size: -; d_call: -; j_call: TRBJ2-5; cdr3_aa: CASSPPTRAVQETQYF; cdr3_nt: TGTGCCAGCAGCCCTCCAACCAGGGCGGTTCAAGAGACCCAGTACTTC
v_call: TRBV2; clone_size: -; d_call: -; j_call: TRBJ2-7; cdr3_aa: CASSEGAGLFPYEQYF; cdr3_nt: TGTGCCAGCAGTGAGGGGGCGGGACTATTCCCTTACGAGCAGTACTTC
v_call: TRBV5-1; clone_size: -; d_call: -; j_call: TRBJ2-4; cdr3_aa: CASSSPGFNIQYF; cdr3_nt: TGCGCCAGCAGCTCCCCAGGGTTCAACATTCAGTACTTC
v_call: TRBV9; clone_size: once; d_call: -; j_call: TRBJ2-1; cdr3_aa: CASSVGSYNEQFF; cdr3_nt: TGTGCCAGCAGCGTCGGCTCCTACAATGAGCAGTTCTTC
v_call: TRBV6-1; clone_size: -; d_call: TRBD2; j_call: TRBJ2-1; cdr3_aa: CASSESGTTYNEQFF; cdr3_nt: TGTGCCAGCAGTGAATCCGGGACTACTTACAATGAGCAGTTCTTC
v_call: TRBV5-1; clone_size: -; d_call: -; j_call: TRBJ1-4; cdr3_aa: CASSGNDGEKLFF; cdr3_nt: TGCGCCAGTTCCGGGAACGACGGTGAAAAACTGTTTTTT
v_call: TRBV7-9; clone_size: -; d_call: TRBD1; j_call: TRBJ1-1; cdr3_aa: CASSAYGGYRGLSEAFF; cdr3_nt: TGTGCCAGCAGCGCCTATGGGGGCTACAGGGGGTTGAGTGAAGCTTTCTTT
v_call: TRBV7-9; clone_size: -; d_call: -; j_call: TRBJ1-2; cdr3_aa: CASLQSSANYGYTF; cdr3_nt: TGTGCCAGCCTCCAGTCTTCAGCTAACTATGGCTACACCTTC
v_call: TRBV10-1; clone_size: -; d_call: TRBD2; j_call: TRBJ2-7; cdr3_aa: CASSEGAGVTYEQYF; cdr3_nt: TGCGCCAGCAGTGAGGGGGCGGGAGTGACCTACGAGCAGTACTTC
v_call: TRBV14; clone_size: -; d_call: -; j_call: TRBJ2-5; cdr3_aa: CASSQVPALAGETQYF; cdr3_nt: TGTGCCAGCAGCCAAGTCCCCGCCCTGGCGGGAGAGACCCAGTACTTC
v_call: TRBV6-1; clone_size: few; d_call: -; j_call: TRBJ2-7; cdr3_aa: CASREPQGFGQYF; cdr3_nt: TGTGCCAGCAGGGAACCTCAGGGATTTGGGCAGTACTTC
v_call: TRBV5-6; clone_size: few; d_call: TRBD1; j_call: TRBJ2-3; cdr3_aa: CASSRDRGTDTQYF; cdr3_nt: TGTGCCAGCAGCAGGGACAGGGGAACAGATACGCAGTATTTT
v_call: TRBV6-6; clone_size: few; d_call: -; j_call: TRBJ1-5; cdr3_aa: CATRTDSNQPQHF; cdr3_nt: TGTGCCACACGTACGGACAGTAATCAGCCCCAGCATTTT
v_call: TRBV9; clone_size: -; d_call: TRBD2; j_call: TRBJ2-5; cdr3_aa: CASSPRLAGAETQYF; cdr3_nt: TGTGCCAGCAGCCCTCGACTAGCGGGTGCCGAGACCCAGTACTTC
v_call: TRBV4-2; clone_size: -; d_call: -; j_call: TRBJ1-2; cdr3_aa: CASSQDGEQGVCGYTF; cdr3_nt: TGTGCCAGCAGCCAAGATGGGGAACAGGGAGTTTGTGGCTACACCTTC
v_call: TRBV15; clone_size: -; d_call: TRBD1; j_call: TRBJ1-1; cdr3_aa: CATSTTGVGTEAFF; cdr3_nt: TGTGCCACCAGCACGACAGGGGTTGGAACTGAAGCTTTCTTT
v_call: TRBV2; clone_size: -; d_call: -; j_call: TRBJ1-1; cdr3_aa: CASSDGGNTEAFF; cdr3_nt: TGTGCCAGCAGTGACGGGGGTAACACTGAAGCTTTCTTT
v_call: TRBV5-1; clone_size: few; d_call: -; j_call: TRBJ1-6; cdr3_aa: CASSTDIYNSPLHF; cdr3_nt: TGCGCCAGCAGCACCGACATTTATAATTCACCCCTCCACTTT
v_call: TRBV5-4; clone_size: -; d_call: -; j_call: TRBJ1-1; cdr3_aa: CASTVLGGLEAFF; cdr3_nt: TGTGCCAGCACGGTGCTTGGGGGACTCGAAGCTTTCTTT
v_call: TRBV7-9; clone_size: -; d_call: -; j_call: TRBJ1-1; cdr3_aa: CASKAGPMNTEAFF; cdr3_nt: TGTGCCAGCAAAGCGGGACCGATGAACACTGAAGCTTTCTTT
v_call: TRBV6-6; clone_size: -; d_call: TRBD2; j_call: TRBJ2-7; cdr3_aa: CASSSLTSGSYEQYF; cdr3_nt: TGTGCCAGCAGTTCGTTGACTAGCGGCTCCTACGAGCAGTACTTC
v_call: TRBV5-6; clone_size: -; d_call: TRBD1; j_call: TRBJ2-1; cdr3_aa: CASSPMTGGQNEQFF; cdr3_nt: TGTGCCAGCAGCCCGATGACAGGGGGCCAAAATGAGCAGTTCTTC
v_call: TRBV9; clone_size: -; d_call: -; j_call: TRBJ2-7; cdr3_aa: CASSVEARAPYEQYF; cdr3_nt: TGTGCCAGCAGCGTAGAGGCCAGGGCCCCCTACGAGCAGTACTTC
v_call: TRBV7-6; clone_size: -; d_call: -; j_call: TRBJ2-1; cdr3_aa: CASSLPQDSFSYNEQFF; cdr3_nt: TGTGCCAGCAGCTTACCTCAGGACTCGTTCTCCTACAATGAGCAGTTCTTC
v_call: TRBV6-6; clone_size: -; d_call: -; j_call: TRBJ2-1; cdr3_aa: CASSDLNRDEQFF; cdr3_nt: TGTGCCAGCAGCGATTTAAACAGGGATGAGCAGTTCTTC
v_call: TRBV7-9; clone_size: -; d_call: -; j_call: TRBJ2-2; cdr3_aa: CSSSLIVGELFF; cdr3_nt: TGTTCCAGCAGCTTAATCGTCGGGGAGCTGTTTTTT
v_call: TRBV2; clone_size: few; d_call: -; j_call: TRBJ1-6; cdr3_aa: CATKDRMGSPLHF; cdr3_nt: TGTGCCACCAAGGATCGTATGGGCTCACCCCTCCACTTT
v_call: TRBV7-9; clone_size: -; d_call: TRBD2; j_call: TRBJ2-2; cdr3_aa: CASSTSGRGTGELFF; cdr3_nt: TGTGCCAGCAGCACTAGCGGGAGGGGCACCGGGGAGCTGTTTTTT
v_call: TRBV18; clone_size: -; d_call: -; j_call: TRBJ1-5; cdr3_aa: CASSPGLINQPQHF; cdr3_nt: TGTGCCAGCTCACCAGGACTGATCAATCAGCCCCAGCATTTT
v_call: TRBV7-9; clone_size: few; d_call: TRBD2; j_call: TRBJ2-7; cdr3_aa: CASSSFGGVQDQYF; cdr3_nt: TGTGCCAGCAGCTCTTTCGGGGGGGTACAGGACCAGTACTTC
v_call: TRBV14; clone_size: -; d_call: -; j_call: TRBJ1-2; cdr3_aa: CASSQVGRGSNGYTF; cdr3_nt: TGTGCCAGCAGCCAAGTTGGCAGGGGCTCGAATGGCTACACCTTC
v_call: TRBV29-1; clone_size: few; d_call: -; j_call: TRBJ2-7; cdr3_aa: CSVDSGGEQYF; cdr3_nt: TGCAGCGTTGATTCTGGGGGGGAGCAGTACTTC
v_call: TRBV7-8; clone_size: -; d_call: -; j_call: TRBJ1-1; cdr3_aa: CASSPPIGVWGNTEAFF; cdr3_nt: TGTGCCAGCAGCCCTCCCATAGGGGTTTGGGGGAACACTGAAGCTTTCTTT
v_call: TRBV12-5; clone_size: once; d_call: -; j_call: TRBJ1-1; cdr3_aa: CASGLVQPGAFF; cdr3_nt: TGTGCTAGTGGTTTGGTACAACCGGGAGCTTTCTTT
v_call: TRBV6-6; clone_size: -; d_call: -; j_call: TRBJ1-5; cdr3_aa: CASSYGGSNQPQHF; cdr3_nt: TGTGCCAGCAGTTACGGGGGGAGCAATCAGCCCCAGCATTTT
v_call: TRBV7-3; clone_size: once; d_call: -; j_call: TRBJ1-1; cdr3_aa: CASSYQAGHVNTEAFF; cdr3_nt: TGTGCCAGCAGCTACCAGGCCGGACATGTAAACACTGAAGCTTTCTTT
v_call: TRBV7-8; clone_size: -; d_call: TRBD2; j_call: TRBJ2-3; cdr3_aa: CASSLDLAGATDTQYF; cdr3_nt: TGTGCCAGCAGCTTAGATCTAGCGGGAGCCACAGATACGCAGTATTTT
v_call: TRBV5-1; clone_size: -; d_call: TRBD2; j_call: TRBJ2-2; cdr3_aa: CASSLTSGNTGELFF; cdr3_nt: TGCGCCAGCAGCCTCACTAGCGGGAACACCGGGGAGCTGTTTTTT
v_call: TRBV7-3; clone_size: -; d_call: TRBD2; j_call: TRBJ2-5; cdr3_aa: CASSLRSSGLETQYF; cdr3_nt: TGTGCCAGCAGCTTACGGTCTAGCGGGTTGGAGACCCAGTACTTC
v_call: TRBV18; clone_size: -; d_call: -; j_call: TRBJ2-5; cdr3_aa: CASSGGLQETQYF; cdr3_nt: TGTGCCAGCTCAGGAGGCCTACAAGAGACCCAGTACTTC